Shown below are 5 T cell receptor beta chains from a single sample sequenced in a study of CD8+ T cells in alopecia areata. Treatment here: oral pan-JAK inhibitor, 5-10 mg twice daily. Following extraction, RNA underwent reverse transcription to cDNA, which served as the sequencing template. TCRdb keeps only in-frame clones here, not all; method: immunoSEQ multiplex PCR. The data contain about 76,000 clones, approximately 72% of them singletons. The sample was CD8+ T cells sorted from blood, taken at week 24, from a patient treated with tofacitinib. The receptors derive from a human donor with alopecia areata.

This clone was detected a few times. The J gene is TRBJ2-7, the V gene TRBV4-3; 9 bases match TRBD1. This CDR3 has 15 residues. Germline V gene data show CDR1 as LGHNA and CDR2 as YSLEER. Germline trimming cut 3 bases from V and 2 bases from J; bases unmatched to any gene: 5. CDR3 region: CASSHGQGRTYEQYF. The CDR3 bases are TGCGCCAGCAGCCATGGACAGGGGAGGACCTACGAGCAGTACTTC.

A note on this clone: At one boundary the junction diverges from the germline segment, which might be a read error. CDR3 coding DNA: TGTGCCGGCAGCGGACCCGACACAGATACGCAGTATTTT. This encodes CAGSGPDTDTQYF. The V gene is TRBV13, the J gene TRBJ2-3; a weak D match, TRBD2 (5 bases). The CDR3 is 13 residues long. Germline assignment: CDR1 PRHDT and CDR2 FYEKMQ (reference sequence).

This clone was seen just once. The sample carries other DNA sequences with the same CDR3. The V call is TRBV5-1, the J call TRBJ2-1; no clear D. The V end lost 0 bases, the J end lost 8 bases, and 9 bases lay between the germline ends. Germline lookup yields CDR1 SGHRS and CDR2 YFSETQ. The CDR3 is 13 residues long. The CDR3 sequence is CASSLVGIHEQFF. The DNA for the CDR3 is TGCGCCAGCAGCTTGGTAGGCATACATGAGCAGTTCTTC.

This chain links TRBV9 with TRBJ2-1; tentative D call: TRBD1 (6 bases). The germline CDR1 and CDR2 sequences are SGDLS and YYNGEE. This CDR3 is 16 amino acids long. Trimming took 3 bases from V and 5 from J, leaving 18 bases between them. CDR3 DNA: TGTGCCAGCAGCGCAAGAACCGGGACAAGGAACAATGAGCAGTTCTTC. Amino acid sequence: CASSARTGTRNNEQFF.

The DNA of the CDR3 is TGCGCCAGCAGCCAGTCGAAGGGGGGGAACACTGAAGCTTTCTTT. It translates to CASSQSKGGNTEAFF. The chain carries TRBV4-3 and TRBJ1-1; the D gene is possibly TRBD1 (6 bases). Germline V gene lookup returns CDR1 LGHNA and CDR2 YSLEER. The CDR3 totals 15 residues. Trimming shortened V by 3 bases and J by 1 base, and 12 bases separated the two germline ends.